This T cell receptor (beta chain) was identified in a study of T cells in Graves' hyperthyroidism and ophthalmopathy. For the study at large: Peripheral blood was collected at initial diagnosis, before any treatment.

Disease duration under 2 months; hyperthyroidism patients were aged 18 to 65. Uncontrolled infection, other autoimmune disease, pregnancy and lactation each barred patients from inclusion. For this clonotype: The antigen remains unidentified.

The CDR3 totals 16 residues. Per the germline V gene, CDR1 is MDHEN and CDR2 is SYDVKM. Trimming at V came to 6 bases and at J to 3 bases, leaving 1 base not matched to a gene. Amplification of TCR beta CDR3 regions was performed using RNA transcripts as template. The TCR CDR3 first-round RT-PCR relied on the HTBI primer set. TCRdb redid the calling of the multiplex PCR reads with MiXCR, one entry per CDR3 protein. The sample carries 650,000 to 750,000 distinct CDR3 sequences, 11% to 15% recorded once. Study-wide results and limits: Among clonotypes expanded in thyroid above 0.001, most were also found in blood.

The TCR was taken from a woman in her late teens or twenties with Graves' hyperthyroidism. Sequencing used blood. The chain is built from TRBV28 and TRBJ2-6, with TRBD2 matching 14 bases. The CDR3 DNA is TGTGCCAGCAGGGGACTAGCGGGAGTTGGGGCCAACGTCCTGACTTTC. Translated, it gives CASRGLAGVGANVLTF.